The present entry profiles one TCR beta chain with its context. This clone was counted between two and nine times. No cognate antigen has been identified for it. Base qualities are not at hand, and no much larger clone is one base apart. The sample is drawn from a study of blood T cell repertoires in COVID-19 (TCRdb year 2020). Concerning the study at large: The collaborator samples originated in the United States, Italy and Spain and spanned the acute and convalescent phases of COVID-19. Samples were obtained from the ongoing ImmuneRACE study (first 160 participants) and from 950 to 1,500 subjects provided by 6 global collaborators. Nearly every sample came with metadata listing a de-identified subject ID, COVID-19 status, age in years and sex. The material from the prospective study consisted of cDNA or gDNA derived from T cells, B-cell-depleted T cells, or PBMCs. The repertoires were made available in a free public database intended to serve as a resource for research on the immune response to SARS-CoV-2. Where available, HLA class I and class II types were obtained from metadata supplied by the sample provider rather than from assay-based typing. The dataset comprised deeply sampled blood TCRbeta repertoires from subjects exposed to, actively infected with, or recovered from COVID-19.

TCRbeta CDR3 regions were amplified from genomic DNA by means of the immunoSEQ Assay, a bias-controlled multiplex PCR. As for how the authors treated the data: Nucleated cell counts per sample were estimated from amplification of reference gene primers within the assay. To quantify the absolute abundance of each unique TCRbeta CDR3 rearrangement, sequence reads were collapsed and filtered. For each sample, productive Simpson clonality was calculated as the square root of Simpson's diversity index over productive rearrangements. Drawn from immuneACCESS, this table holds only the in-frame rearrangements with V and J called that TCRdb kept. Clones are partly lost; checked studies trace under half to an unresolved V gene and leave the rest unexplained. That table supplies the V and J calls and clone size; D and trimming were determined from the DNA. The sample table shows almost 350,000 clones, and approximately 91% are seen once. Clones ranked in the top ten supply around 0.92% of the sample.

The CDR3 runs 15 residues from the cysteine to the phenylalanine. CDR3 DNA only is kept here, 45 bases in frame from base 1. Per the germline V gene, SNHLY is the CDR1 and FYNNEI is the CDR2. V is trimmed back by 6 bases and J by 4 bases, and the junction contains 10 bases that no gene match accounts for. Here is what the overall study found, with its caveats: The quantity of clinical and demographic metadata differed by source and by participant and was supplied without curation.

Enrolling through a virtual design, the prospective study's participants ranged in age from roughly 18 to 89 years and lived across roughly 24 United States geographic areas. Cohort assignment in the prospective study relied on participant-reported clinical history from a screening survey and a study questionnaire. Exposed participants had been in contact with someone with a PCR-confirmed or clinician-diagnosed COVID-19 case within 2 weeks of study entry. Each participant in the prospective study had whole blood, serum and a nasopharyngeal or oropharyngeal swab collected by mobile phlebotomists. Additional blood draws and questionnaires over an approximately 2-month period could optionally be provided by prospective study participants. Before DNA extraction, prospective study blood samples were shipped either frozen or at room temperature.

Material for sequencing was PBMCs or T cells enriched from blood (not recorded which). The V and J genes are TRBV2 and TRBJ2-7; 9 nucleotides in the junction match TRBD2. The TCR sequence derives from a woman aged 30 to 39 who had been exposed to COVID-19. The nucleotide sequence reads as follows: TGTGCCAGCAGCGGAGGCGGGAGGGCCGTTTACGAGCAGTACTTC. Its translation is CASSGGGRAVYEQYF. The CDR3, completed at both ends by the reference TRBV2 and TRBJ2-7 genes, gives the full variable domain EPEVTQTPSHQVTQMGQEVILRCVPISNHLYFYWYRQILGQKVEFLVSFYNNEISEKSEIFDDQFSVERPDGSNFTLKIRSTKLEDSAMYFCASSGGGRAVYEQYFGPGTRLTVT.